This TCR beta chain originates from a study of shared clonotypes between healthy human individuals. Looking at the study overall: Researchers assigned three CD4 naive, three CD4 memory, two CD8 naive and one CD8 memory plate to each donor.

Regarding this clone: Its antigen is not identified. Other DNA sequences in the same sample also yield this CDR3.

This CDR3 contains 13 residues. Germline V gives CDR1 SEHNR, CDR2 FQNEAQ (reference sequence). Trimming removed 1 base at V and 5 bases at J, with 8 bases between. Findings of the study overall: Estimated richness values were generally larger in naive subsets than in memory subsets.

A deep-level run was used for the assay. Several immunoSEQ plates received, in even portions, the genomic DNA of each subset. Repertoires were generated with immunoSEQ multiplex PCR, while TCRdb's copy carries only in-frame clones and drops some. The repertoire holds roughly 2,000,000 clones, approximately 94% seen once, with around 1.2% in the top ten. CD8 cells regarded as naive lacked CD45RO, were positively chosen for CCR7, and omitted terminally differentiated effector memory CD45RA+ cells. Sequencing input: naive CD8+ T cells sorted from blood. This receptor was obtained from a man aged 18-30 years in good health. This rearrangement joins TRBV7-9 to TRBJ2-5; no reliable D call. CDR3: CASSLGLGETQYF. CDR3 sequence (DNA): TGTGCCAGCAGCTTAGGCTTGGGCGAGACCCAGTACTTC.